This T cell receptor (beta chain) stems from a study of cytomegalovirus exposure and HLA in healthy donors. Study context: Some 91 million unique TCRs from HLA-typed donors were held in an early release of data. The study, taken as a whole, reports: Cytomegalovirus-associated TCR beta chains were listed, numbering 150 to 200. It emerged from a later analysis that several of the most significant clusters appeared to be linked to common viral pathogens.

Germline trimming cut 2 bases from V and 10 bases from J; bases unmatched to any gene: 5. Germline assignment: CDR1 MDHEN and CDR2 SYDVKM. The CDR3 consists of 14 residues. PCR involved 60 Vbeta and 13 Jbeta primers. Sequencing used immunoSEQ multiplex PCR; TCRdb keeps in-frame clones, though not all of them. The sample lists 80,000 to 130,000 clones, more than 65% seen once, with around 3.8% in the top ten. In the case of this clone: The antigen is undetermined.

The V gene is TRBV28, the J gene TRBJ1-6, with 7 nucleotides matching TRBD1. The sequenced material came from PBMCs. The receptor was derived from a woman aged 45-65 years in good health and CMV-seropositive. The CDR3 here is CASSLGQGESPLHF. CDR3 nucleotide sequence: TGTGCCAGCAGTTTAGGGCAGGGGGAATCACCCCTCCACTTT.